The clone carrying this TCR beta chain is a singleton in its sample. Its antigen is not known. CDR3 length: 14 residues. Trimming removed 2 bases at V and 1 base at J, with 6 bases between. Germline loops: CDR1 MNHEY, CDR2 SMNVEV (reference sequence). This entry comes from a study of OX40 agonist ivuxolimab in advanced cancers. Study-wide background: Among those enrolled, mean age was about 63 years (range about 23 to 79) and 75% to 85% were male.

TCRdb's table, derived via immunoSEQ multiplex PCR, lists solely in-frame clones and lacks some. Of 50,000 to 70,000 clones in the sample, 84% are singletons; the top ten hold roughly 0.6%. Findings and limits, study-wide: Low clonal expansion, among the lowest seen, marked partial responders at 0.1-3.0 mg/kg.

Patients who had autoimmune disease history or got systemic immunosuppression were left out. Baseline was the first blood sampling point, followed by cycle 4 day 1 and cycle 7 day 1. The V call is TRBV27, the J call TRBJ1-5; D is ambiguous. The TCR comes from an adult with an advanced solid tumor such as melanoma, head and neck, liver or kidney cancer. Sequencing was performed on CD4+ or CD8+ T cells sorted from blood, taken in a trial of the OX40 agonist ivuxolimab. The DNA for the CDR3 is TGTGCCAGCAGTTTACACCGAAGCAATCAGCCCCAGCATTTT. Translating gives CASSLHRSNQPQHF.